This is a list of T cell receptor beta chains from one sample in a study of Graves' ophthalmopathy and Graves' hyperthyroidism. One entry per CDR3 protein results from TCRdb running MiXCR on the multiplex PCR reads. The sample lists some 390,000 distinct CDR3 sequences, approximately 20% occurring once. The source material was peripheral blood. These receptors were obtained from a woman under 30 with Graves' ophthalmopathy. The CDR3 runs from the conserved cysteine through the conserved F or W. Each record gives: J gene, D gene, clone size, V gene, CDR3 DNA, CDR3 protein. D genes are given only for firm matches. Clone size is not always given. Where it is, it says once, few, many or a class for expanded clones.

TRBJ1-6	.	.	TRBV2	TGTGCCAGCATTTCATACATAGGTTCACCCCTCCACTTT	CASISYIGSPLHF
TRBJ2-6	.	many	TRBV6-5	TGTGCCAGCAGTTATTTTCTGTCAGGGGCCAACGTCCTGACTTTC	CASSYFLSGANVLTF
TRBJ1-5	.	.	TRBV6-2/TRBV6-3	TGTGCCAGCAGCGACGAAAGGGTAGACCCCCAGCATTTT	CASSDERVDPQHF
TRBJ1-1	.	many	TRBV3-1	TGTGCCAGCAGATCATTATGGGGGGAAGCTTTCTTT	CASRSLWGEAFF
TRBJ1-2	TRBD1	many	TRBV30	TGTGCCTGGAGTGGGAAGGGGGCTCCCCCCCACTATGGCTACACCTTC	CAWSGKGAPPHYGYTF
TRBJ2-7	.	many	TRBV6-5	TGTGCCAGCCTTTACCGGGACGCATCCTACGAGCAGTACTTC	CASLYRDASYEQYF
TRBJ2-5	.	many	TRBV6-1	TGTGCCAGCAGTGAATATGGCGGGGCGGGAGAGACCCAGTACTTC	CASSEYGGAGETQYF
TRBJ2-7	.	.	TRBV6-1	TGTGCCAGCAGGTCCCGGGACGGCGAGCAGTACTTC	CASRSRDGEQYF
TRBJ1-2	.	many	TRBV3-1	TGTGCCAGCAGCCAAGAAACAGACTATGGCTACACCTTC	CASSQETDYGYTF
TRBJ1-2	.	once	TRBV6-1	TGTGCCAGCAGTACCCTAAGGCGGGACTATGGCTACACCTTC	CASSTLRRDYGYTF
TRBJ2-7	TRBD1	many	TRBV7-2	TGTGCCAGCAGCCGCGGACAGGCTGCCTACGAGCAGTACTTC	CASSRGQAAYEQYF
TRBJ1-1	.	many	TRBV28	TGTGCCAGCAGTTTATACAGGGTGAACACTGAAGCTTTCTTT	CASSLYRVNTEAFF
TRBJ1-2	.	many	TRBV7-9	TGTGCCAGCAGCCCTCCTTCCGAGGGGTCCTATGGCTACACCTTC	CASSPPSEGSYGYTF
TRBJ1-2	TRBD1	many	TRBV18	TGTGCCAGCTCACCGCAGGGGGCCAATGGCTACACCTTC	CASSPQGANGYTF
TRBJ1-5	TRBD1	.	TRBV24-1	TGTGCCACCAGTGACACTCGCCCGGGACAGGGTAATCAGCCCCAGCATTTT	CATSDTRPGQGNQPQHF
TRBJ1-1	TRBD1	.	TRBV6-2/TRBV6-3	TGTGCCAGCAGTTTAGTTGAGAGGGACAGTGAAGCTTTCTTT	CASSLVERDSEAFF
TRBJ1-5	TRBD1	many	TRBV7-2	TGTGCCAGCAGCCCCAGGGGGCCGGCTCAGCCCCAGCATTTT	CASSPRGPAQPQHF
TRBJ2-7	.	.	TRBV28	TGTGCCAGCACCCCAGACCGACGACCGGACAGATACGAGCAGTACTTC	CASTPDRRPDRYEQYF
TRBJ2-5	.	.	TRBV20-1	TGCAGTGCTAGGCGGAGGAGCTACCAGACCCAGTACTTC	CSARRRSYQTQYF
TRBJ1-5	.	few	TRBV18	TGTGCCAGCTCACCATCAGGTAGCCATCAGCCCCAGCATTTT	CASSPSGSHQPQHF
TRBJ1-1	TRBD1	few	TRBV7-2	TGTGCCAGCAGCTGGGGACAGGTCCACACTGAAGCTTTCTTT	CASSWGQVHTEAFF
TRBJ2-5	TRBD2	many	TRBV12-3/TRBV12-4	TGTGCCAGCAGTCCGACTAGCGGGGGGGCCGCCACCCAGTACTTC	CASSPTSGGAATQYF
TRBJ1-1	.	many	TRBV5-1	TGCGCCAGCAGCCAAGAAGGGGGGAACACTGAAGCTTTCTTT	CASSQEGGNTEAFF
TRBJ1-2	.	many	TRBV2	TGTGCCAGCAGTGCGCTACAGGGCAATGGCTACACCTTC	CASSALQGNGYTF
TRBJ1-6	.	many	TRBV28	TGTGCCAGCAGTTTATACGGTCAAAAATTCTCCGATTCACCCCTCCACTTT	CASSLYGQKFSDSPLHF
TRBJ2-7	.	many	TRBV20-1	TGCAGTGCTAGCTTACGGAGATTGGGGCAGTACTTC	CSASLRRLGQYF
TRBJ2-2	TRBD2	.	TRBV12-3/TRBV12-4	TGTGCCAGCAGTTTTCGGGAGGGAGCCGGGGAGCTGTTTTTT	CASSFREGAGELFF
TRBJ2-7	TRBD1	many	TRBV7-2	TGTGCCAGCCAGAAGGACAGGTTCGACGAGCAGTACTTC	CASQKDRFDEQYF
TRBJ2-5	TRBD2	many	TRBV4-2	TGTGCCAGCAGCCAAGATCGGGGGGAAGAGACCCAGTACTTC	CASSQDRGEETQYF
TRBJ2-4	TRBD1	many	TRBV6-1	TGTGCCAGCAGTGAAGAACAGGGGGCTTTGCCCTTAGCCAAAAACATTCAGTACTTC	CASSEEQGALPLAKNIQYF
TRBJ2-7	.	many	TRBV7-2	TGTGCCAGCAGCGTCCGGGACACATACGAGCAGTACTTC	CASSVRDTYEQYF
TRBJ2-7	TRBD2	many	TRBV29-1	TGCAGCGTTGAGAGCGGGACCCCGTCCTACGAGCAGTACTTC	CSVESGTPSYEQYF
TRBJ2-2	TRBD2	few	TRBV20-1	TGCAGTGCTAGAGATTGGGCGACTAGCGGGGATCCGAACACCGGGGAGCTGTTTTTT	CSARDWATSGDPNTGELFF